This T cell receptor (beta chain) was identified during a study of cytomegalovirus exposure and HLA in healthy donors. Notes on the study in general: Later analysis suggested most CMV-associated TCR beta chains were HLA-restricted. In an earlier analysis, in approximately 630 donors, most V segments appeared productive either ~90% or ~30% of the time.

CDR1 and CDR2 from the germline V gene are SGHRS and YFSETQ. J lost 3 bases, V lost 3 bases, and 3 bases had no gene match. This CDR3 is 14 amino acids long. In the PCR, 60 Vbeta and 13 Jbeta primers were used. Profiled with immunoSEQ multiplex PCR; TCRdb holds only in-frame clones, not every one. This sample has more than 120,000 clones, with around 75% found just once. As regards this clone: Antigen specificity is unknown.

This sequence joins TRBV5-1 and TRBJ2-7, with 10 bases identical to TRBD1. The sample was PBMCs. This receptor was taken from a woman between 25 and 40 years old in good health and CMV-seronegative. The CDR3 nucleotides are TGCGCCAGCAGCTCCTGGGACAGGGGCTACGAGCAGTACTTC. Encoded protein: CASSSWDRGYEQYF.